Listed below are T cell receptor beta chains from one sample, sequenced in a study of blood T cell repertoires in COVID-19. Some clones are missing from TCRdb's copy, which holds only in-frame ones; the method was immunoSEQ multiplex PCR. Here the sample spans approximately 28,000 clones, 90% being singletons. The source material was peripheral blood. The receptors here all came from a man aged 65 to 85 with active or convalescent COVID-19. The CDR3 runs from the conserved cysteine through the conserved F or W. Fields, in order: V gene, clone size, J gene, D gene, CDR3 protein, CDR3 DNA. A D gene is named only where the DNA matches it firmly. Size is omitted from some rows. Given values are once, few, many or a class for expanded clones.

V: TRBV6-2/TRBV6-3; size: few; J: TRBJ2-7; D: .; CDR3: CASSYDRGYEQYF; DNA: TGTGCCAGCAGTTACGACCGAGGGTACGAGCAGTACTTC
V: TRBV30; size: .; J: TRBJ1-6; D: .; CDR3: CAWDRNNSPLHF; DNA: TGTGCCTGGGACAGGAATAATTCACCCCTCCACTTT
V: TRBV28; size: once; J: TRBJ1-6; D: TRBD1; CDR3: CATGTGNSPLHF; DNA: TGTGCCACTGGGACAGGAAATTCACCCCTCCACTTT
V: TRBV3-1/TRBV3-2; size: .; J: TRBJ1-4; D: TRBD1; CDR3: CASSPRQGASATNEKLFF; DNA: TGTGCCAGCAGCCCAAGACAGGGGGCGTCGGCAACTAATGAAAAACTGTTTTTT
V: TRBV20-1; size: .; J: TRBJ1-1; D: .; CDR3: CSASSSGGNTEAFF; DNA: TGCAGTGCTAGTTCTTCGGGGGGAAACACTGAAGCTTTCTTT
V: TRBV6-5; size: .; J: TRBJ1-2; D: TRBD1; CDR3: CASTGTGAEVYGYTF; DNA: TGTGCCAGCACAGGGACAGGGGCCGAAGTCTATGGCTACACCTTC
V: TRBV6-1; size: once; J: TRBJ1-4; D: .; CDR3: CASSEGFAPTNEKLFF; DNA: TGTGCCAGCAGTGAGGGCTTCGCACCAACTAATGAAAAACTGTTTTTT
V: TRBV5-8; size: .; J: TRBJ1-5; D: .; CDR3: CASSLWGEGLNQPQHF; DNA: TGTGCCAGCAGCTTGTGGGGGGAGGGGCTCAATCAGCCCCAGCATTTT
V: TRBV5-5; size: .; J: TRBJ2-7; D: TRBD2; CDR3: CASSRTSGGAYEQYF; DNA: TGTGCCAGCAGCAGAACTAGCGGGGGGGCCTACGAGCAGTACTTC
V: TRBV9; size: .; J: TRBJ2-2; D: TRBD2; CDR3: CASSVTGNSGLAGVRELFF; DNA: TGTGCCAGCAGCGTAACGGGGAACTCGGGACTAGCGGGAGTGAGGGAGCTGTTTTTT
V: TRBV7-2; size: .; J: TRBJ2-7; D: TRBD1; CDR3: CASSGNGQGIVRGEQYF; DNA: TGTGCCAGCAGCGGGAACGGACAGGGAATCGTTCGGGGCGAGCAGTACTTC
V: TRBV30; size: .; J: TRBJ2-2; D: TRBD1; CDR3: CAWTRTGYTGELFF; DNA: TGTGCCTGGACCAGGACAGGGTACACCGGGGAGCTGTTTTTT
V: TRBV5-1; size: .; J: TRBJ1-2; D: .; CDR3: CASSPAGDYAGYTF; DNA: TGCGCCAGCAGCCCGGCCGGGGACTACGCGGGCTACACCTTC
V: TRBV30; size: once; J: TRBJ1-1; D: .; CDR3: CAWTVINTEAFF; DNA: TGTGCCTGGACAGTCATTAACACTGAAGCTTTCTTT
V: TRBV5-1; size: .; J: TRBJ2-3; D: .; CDR3: CASSPTGGSLGTDTQYF; DNA: TGCGCCAGCAGCCCGACGGGGGGCTCCCTAGGCACAGATACGCAGTATTTT
V: TRBV7-8; size: .; J: TRBJ1-1; D: .; CDR3: CASSQRPRGNTEAFF; DNA: TGTGCCAGCAGCCAACGACCTCGAGGGAACACTGAAGCTTTCTTT
V: TRBV7-3; size: .; J: TRBJ2-3; D: .; CDR3: CASSLTRASRTDTQYF; DNA: TGTGCCAGCAGCTTAACTAGGGCTAGCCGCACAGATACGCAGTATTTT
V: TRBV28; size: .; J: TRBJ1-2; D: .; CDR3: CASSSLLGGVGYTF; DNA: TGTGCCAGCAGCTCCCTCCTAGGGGGGGTCGGCTACACCTTC
V: TRBV7-6; size: .; J: TRBJ1-1; D: .; CDR3: CASSSQVNTEAFF; DNA: TGTGCCAGCAGCTCACAGGTGAACACTGAAGCTTTCTTT
V: TRBV24-1; size: few; J: TRBJ2-7; D: .; CDR3: CATSDNNDRNEQYF; DNA: TGTGCCACCAGTGACAATAACGACAGGAACGAGCAGTACTTC
V: TRBV14; size: .; J: TRBJ1-2; D: .; CDR3: CASSLDSFYGYTF; DNA: TGTGCCAGCAGCCTTGACAGTTTCTATGGCTACACCTTC
V: TRBV10-2; size: .; J: TRBJ1-1; D: .; CDR3: CASREGFAEAFF; DNA: TGCGCCAGCCGGGAGGGGTTCGCTGAAGCTTTCTTT
V: TRBV6-5; size: .; J: TRBJ2-7; D: .; CDR3: CASSYSFSGTSYEQYF; DNA: TGTGCCAGCAGTTACTCATTCTCAGGTACTTCCTACGAGCAGTACTTC
V: TRBV6-5; size: .; J: TRBJ2-2; D: .; CDR3: CASSKEGGRGGELFF; DNA: TGTGCCAGCAGCAAAGAGGGGGGGCGGGGCGGGGAGCTGTTTTTT
V: TRBV7-2; size: .; J: TRBJ1-2; D: TRBD1; CDR3: CASSPGQGYGYTF; DNA: TGTGCCAGCAGCCCCGGACAGGGCTACGGCTACACCTTC
V: TRBV24-1; size: .; J: TRBJ2-1; D: .; CDR3: CATSDHPSTTSYNEQFF; DNA: TGTGCCACCAGTGACCACCCATCTACTACGTCCTACAATGAGCAGTTCTTC
V: TRBV28; size: .; J: TRBJ1-5; D: .; CDR3: CASSRGGSSNQPQHF; DNA: TGTGCCAGCAGCAGAGGCGGCTCTAGCAATCAGCCCCAGCATTTT
V: TRBV27; size: .; J: TRBJ2-2; D: TRBD2; CDR3: CASRLASNTGELFF; DNA: TGTGCCAGCAGACTAGCGAGTAACACCGGGGAGCTGTTTTTT
V: TRBV2; size: .; J: TRBJ2-1; D: .; CDR3: CASSDEGSQFF; DNA: TGTGCCAGCAGTGATGAGGGTTCTCAGTTCTTC
V: TRBV6-4; size: .; J: TRBJ2-6; D: .; CDR3: CASSAVSSGANVLTF; DNA: TGTGCCAGTAGCGCGGTGTCCTCTGGGGCCAACGTCCTGACTTTC
V: TRBV6-2/TRBV6-3; size: .; J: TRBJ1-2; D: TRBD1; CDR3: CASSRQGNYGYTF; DNA: TGTGCCAGCAGCAGACAGGGAAACTATGGCTACACCTTC
V: TRBV29-1; size: .; J: TRBJ2-7; D: .; CDR3: CSVEDRYEQYF; DNA: TGCAGCGTTGAAGATCGTTACGAGCAGTACTTC
V: TRBV5-4; size: once; J: TRBJ1-5; D: .; CDR3: CASSLGGGSNQPQHF; DNA: TGTGCCAGCAGCTTGGGTGGGGGGTCTAATCAGCCCCAGCATTTT
V: TRBV7-8; size: .; J: TRBJ2-2; D: .; CDR3: CASSSTAFIGGELFF; DNA: TGTGCCAGCAGCTCGACAGCTTTTATAGGCGGGGAGCTGTTTTTT
V: TRBV4-1; size: .; J: TRBJ1-2; D: TRBD1; CDR3: CASSQPGQGPGYTF; DNA: TGCGCCAGCAGCCAACCGGGACAGGGTCCTGGCTACACCTTC
V: TRBV6-5; size: .; J: TRBJ1-5; D: TRBD1; CDR3: CASWLKQGLNQPQHF; DNA: TGTGCCAGCTGGCTTAAACAGGGGCTCAATCAGCCCCAGCATTTT